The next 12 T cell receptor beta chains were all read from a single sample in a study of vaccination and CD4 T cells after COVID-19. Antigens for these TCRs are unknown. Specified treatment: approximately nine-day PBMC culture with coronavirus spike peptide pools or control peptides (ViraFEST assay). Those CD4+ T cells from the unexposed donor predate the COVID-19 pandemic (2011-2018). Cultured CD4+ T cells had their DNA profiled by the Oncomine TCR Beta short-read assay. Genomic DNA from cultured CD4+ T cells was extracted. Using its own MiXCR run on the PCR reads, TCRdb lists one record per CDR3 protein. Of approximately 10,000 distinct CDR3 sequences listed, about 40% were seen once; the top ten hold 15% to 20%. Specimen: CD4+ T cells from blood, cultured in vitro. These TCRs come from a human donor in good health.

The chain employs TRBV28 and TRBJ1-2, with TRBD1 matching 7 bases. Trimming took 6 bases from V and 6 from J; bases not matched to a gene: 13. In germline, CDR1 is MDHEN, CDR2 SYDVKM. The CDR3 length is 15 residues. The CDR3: CASSGQVPTFDGYTF. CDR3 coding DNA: TGTGCCAGCAGCGGACAGGTCCCAACCTTCGATGGCTACACCTTC.

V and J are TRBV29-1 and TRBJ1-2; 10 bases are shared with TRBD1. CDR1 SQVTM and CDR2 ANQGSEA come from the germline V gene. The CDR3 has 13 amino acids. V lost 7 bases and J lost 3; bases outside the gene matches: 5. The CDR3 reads CSDGQGGDYGYTF. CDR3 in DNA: TGCAGCGATGGACAGGGGGGAGACTATGGCTACACCTTC.

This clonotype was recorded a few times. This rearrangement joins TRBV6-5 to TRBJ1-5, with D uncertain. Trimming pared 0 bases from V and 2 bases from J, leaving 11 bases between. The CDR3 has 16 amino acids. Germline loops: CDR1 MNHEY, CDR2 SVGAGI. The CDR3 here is CASSYSGVFGNQPQHF. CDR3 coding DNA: TGTGCCAGCAGTTACTCCGGGGTTTTCGGCAATCAGCCCCAGCATTTT.

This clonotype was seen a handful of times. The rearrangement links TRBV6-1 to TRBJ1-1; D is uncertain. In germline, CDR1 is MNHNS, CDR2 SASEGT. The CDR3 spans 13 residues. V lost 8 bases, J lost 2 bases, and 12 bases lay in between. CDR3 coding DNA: TGTGCCAGCTTCATCCGGGGAAACACTGAAGCTTTCTTT. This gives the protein CASFIRGNTEAFF.

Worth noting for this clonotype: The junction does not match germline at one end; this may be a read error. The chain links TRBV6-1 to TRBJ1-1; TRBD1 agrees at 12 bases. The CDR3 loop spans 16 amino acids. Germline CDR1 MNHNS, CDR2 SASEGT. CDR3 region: CTSRKPGQGADTEAFF. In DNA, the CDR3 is TGTACCAGCAGAAAACCGGGACAGGGGGCTGACACTGAAGCTTTCTTT.

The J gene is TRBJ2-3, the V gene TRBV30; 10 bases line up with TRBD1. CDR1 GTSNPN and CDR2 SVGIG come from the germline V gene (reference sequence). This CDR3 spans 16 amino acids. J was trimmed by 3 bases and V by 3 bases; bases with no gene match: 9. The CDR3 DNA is TGTGCCTGGAGGAAGACCGGGACAGGGGCGACAGATACGCAGTATTTT. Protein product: CAWRKTGTGATDTQYF.

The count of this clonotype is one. CDR3 region: CAWSAGITRMDTQYF. In nucleotides, the CDR3 is TGTGCCTGGAGTGCTGGGATCACTAGAATGGATACGCAGTATTTT. The chain recombines TRBV30 with TRBJ2-3, with D tentatively TRBD2 (5 bases). Per germline, CDR1 GTSNPN and CDR2 SVGIG (reference sequence). The CDR3 is 15 amino acids. Trimming took 1 base from V and 6 from J, leaving 17 bases between them.

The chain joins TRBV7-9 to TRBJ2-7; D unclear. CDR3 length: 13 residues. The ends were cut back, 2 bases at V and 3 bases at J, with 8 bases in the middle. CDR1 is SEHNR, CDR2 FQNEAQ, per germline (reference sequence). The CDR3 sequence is CASSLSLDYEQYF. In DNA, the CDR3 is TGTGCCAGCAGCTTAAGCCTGGACTACGAGCAGTACTTC.

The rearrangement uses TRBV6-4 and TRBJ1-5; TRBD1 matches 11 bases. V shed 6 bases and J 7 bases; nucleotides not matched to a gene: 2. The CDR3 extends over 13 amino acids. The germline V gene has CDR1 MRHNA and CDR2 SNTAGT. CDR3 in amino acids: CASSRDRGQPQHF. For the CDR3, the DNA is TGTGCCAGCAGCCGGGACAGGGGGCAGCCCCAGCATTTT.

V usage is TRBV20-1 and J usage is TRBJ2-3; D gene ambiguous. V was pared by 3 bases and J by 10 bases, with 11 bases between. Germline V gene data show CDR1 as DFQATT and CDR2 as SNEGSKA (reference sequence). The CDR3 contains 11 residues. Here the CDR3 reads CSARAGVPQYF. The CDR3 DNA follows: TGCAGTGCTAGGGCCGGAGTGCCGCAGTATTTT.

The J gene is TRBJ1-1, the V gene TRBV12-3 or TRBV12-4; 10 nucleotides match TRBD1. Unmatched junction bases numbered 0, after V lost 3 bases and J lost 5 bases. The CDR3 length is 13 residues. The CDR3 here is CASSLGQGTEAFF. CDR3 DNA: TGTGCCAGCAGTTTGGGACAGGGGACTGAAGCTTTCTTT.

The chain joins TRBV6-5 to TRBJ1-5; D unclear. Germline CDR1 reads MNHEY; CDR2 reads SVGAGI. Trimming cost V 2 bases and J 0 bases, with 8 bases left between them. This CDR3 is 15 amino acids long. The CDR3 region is CASSYGGFSNQPQHF. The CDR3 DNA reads TGTGCCAGCAGTTACGGCGGATTTAGCAATCAGCCCCAGCATTTT.